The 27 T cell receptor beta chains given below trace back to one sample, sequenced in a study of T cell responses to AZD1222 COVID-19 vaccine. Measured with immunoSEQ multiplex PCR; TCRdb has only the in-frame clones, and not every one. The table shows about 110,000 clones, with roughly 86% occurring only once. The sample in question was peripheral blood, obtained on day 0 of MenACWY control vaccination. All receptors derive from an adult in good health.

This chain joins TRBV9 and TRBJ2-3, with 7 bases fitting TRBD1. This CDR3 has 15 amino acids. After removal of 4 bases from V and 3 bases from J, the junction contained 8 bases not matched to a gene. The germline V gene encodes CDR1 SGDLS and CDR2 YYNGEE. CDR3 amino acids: CASSPEGQLTDTQYF. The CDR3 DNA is TGTGCCAGCAGCCCTGAGGGACAGTTAACAGATACGCAGTATTTT.

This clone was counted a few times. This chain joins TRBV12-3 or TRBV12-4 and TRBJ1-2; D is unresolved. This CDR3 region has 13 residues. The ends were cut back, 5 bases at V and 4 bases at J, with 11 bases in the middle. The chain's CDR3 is CASSLRVPYGYTF. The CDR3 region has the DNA TGTGCCAGCAGTCTCCGGGTTCCCTATGGCTACACCTTC.

CDR3 protein: CASSPMRGGAFGQETQYF. CDR3 coding DNA: TGTGCCAGCAGCCCGATGCGCGGGGGGGCTTTTGGCCAAGAGACCCAGTACTTC. The genes are TRBV7-9 and TRBJ2-5, with 9 bases identical to TRBD2. V lost 5 bases, J lost 1 base, and 14 bases stayed unmatched. The CDR3 totals 18 residues. Per the germline V gene, CDR1 is SEHNR and CDR2 is FQNEAQ (reference sequence).

The CDR3 reads CASSPSGTAPRGWVENIQYF. The CDR3 nucleotides read TGCGCCAGCAGCCCGAGCGGGACAGCCCCCCGCGGGTGGGTTGAAAACATTCAGTACTTC. The chain uses TRBV4-3 and TRBJ2-4; D possibly matches TRBD1 or TRBD2 (7 bases each). CDR1 and CDR2 (germline): LGHNA, YSLEER. The CDR3 loop spans 20 amino acids. V was shortened by 4 bases and J by 5 bases, with 30 bases between the two germline ends.

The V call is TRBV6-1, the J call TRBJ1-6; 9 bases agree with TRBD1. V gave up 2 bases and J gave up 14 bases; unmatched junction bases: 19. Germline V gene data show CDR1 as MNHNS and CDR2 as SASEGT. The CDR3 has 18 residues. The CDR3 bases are TGTGCCAGCAGTGAATTCCCTCCGGGCTCGGACAGGGGTGGGACCCTCCACTTT. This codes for CASSEFPPGSDRGGTLHF.

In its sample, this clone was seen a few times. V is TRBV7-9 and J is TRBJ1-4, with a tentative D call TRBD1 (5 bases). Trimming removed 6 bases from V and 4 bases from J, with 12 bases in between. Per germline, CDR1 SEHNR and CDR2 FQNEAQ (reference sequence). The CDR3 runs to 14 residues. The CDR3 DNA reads TGTGCCAGCAGGGAACAGACAGATAATGAAAAACTGTTTTTT. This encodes CASREQTDNEKLFF.

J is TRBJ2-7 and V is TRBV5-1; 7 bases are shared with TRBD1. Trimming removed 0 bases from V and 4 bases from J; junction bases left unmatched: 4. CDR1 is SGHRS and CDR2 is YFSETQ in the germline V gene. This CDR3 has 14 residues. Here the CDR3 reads CASSLALQGYEQYF. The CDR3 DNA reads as TGCGCCAGCAGCTTGGCCTTACAGGGGTACGAGCAGTACTTC.

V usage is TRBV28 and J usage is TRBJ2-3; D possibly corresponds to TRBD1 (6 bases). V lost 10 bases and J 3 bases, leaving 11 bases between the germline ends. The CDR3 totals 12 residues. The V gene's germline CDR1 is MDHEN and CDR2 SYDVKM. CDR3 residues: CATNRVTDTQYF. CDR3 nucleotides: TGTGCCACTAACAGGGTGACAGATACGCAGTATTTT.

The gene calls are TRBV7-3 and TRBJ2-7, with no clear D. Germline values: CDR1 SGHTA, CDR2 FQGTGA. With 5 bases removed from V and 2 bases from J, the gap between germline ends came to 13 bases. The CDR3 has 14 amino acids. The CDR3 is CASSPSGGAYEQYF. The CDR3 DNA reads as TGTGCCAGCAGCCCGTCGGGCGGTGCCTACGAGCAGTACTTC. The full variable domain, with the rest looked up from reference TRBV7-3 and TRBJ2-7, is GAGVSQTPSNKVTEKGKYVELRCDPISGHTALYWYRQSLGQGPEFLIYFQGTGAADDSGLPNDRFFAVRPEGSVSTLKIQRTERGDSAVYLCASSPSGGAYEQYFGPGTRLTVT.

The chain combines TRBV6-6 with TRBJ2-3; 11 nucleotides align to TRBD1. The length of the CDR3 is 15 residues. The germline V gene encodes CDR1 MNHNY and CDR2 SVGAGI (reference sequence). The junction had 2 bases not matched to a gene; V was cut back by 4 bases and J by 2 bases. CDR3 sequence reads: CASSFGQGATDTQYF. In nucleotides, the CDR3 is TGTGCCAGCAGTTTCGGACAGGGGGCCACAGATACGCAGTATTTT.

The CDR3 region has the DNA TGTGCCAGTAGTATAGGTGGCAGGTATAGCAATCAGCCCCAGCATTTT. Translating it yields CASSIGGRYSNQPQHF. The chain links TRBV19 to TRBJ1-5; D is unclear. Germline CDR1 is LNHDA and CDR2 is SQIVND (reference sequence). Trimming removed 1 base at V and 0 bases at J, with 10 bases between. The CDR3 is 16 amino acids.

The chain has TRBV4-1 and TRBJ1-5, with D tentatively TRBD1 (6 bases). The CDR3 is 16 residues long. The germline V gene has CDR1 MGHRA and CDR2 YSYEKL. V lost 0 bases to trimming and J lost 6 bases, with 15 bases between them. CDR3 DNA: TGCGCCAGCAGCCAAGAACAGGGTGTACCTGCTCAGCCCCAGCATTTT. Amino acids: CASSQEQGVPAQPQHF.

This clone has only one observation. CDR3 residues: CASSPTSSIQYF. CDR3 coding DNA: TGTGCCAGCAGCCCCACCAGCTCTATTCAGTACTTC. The gene calls are TRBV7-8 and TRBJ2-4; D gene ambiguous. V was trimmed by 5 bases and J by 10 bases, leaving 12 bases between them. The CDR3 extends over 12 amino acids. Germline V lookup: CDR1 SGHVS, CDR2 FQNEAQ.

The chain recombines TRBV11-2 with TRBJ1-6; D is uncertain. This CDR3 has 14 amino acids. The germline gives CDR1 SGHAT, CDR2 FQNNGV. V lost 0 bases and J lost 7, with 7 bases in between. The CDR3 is CASSLDSVNSPLHF. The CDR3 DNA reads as TGTGCCAGCAGCTTAGACAGTGTCAATTCACCCCTCCACTTT.

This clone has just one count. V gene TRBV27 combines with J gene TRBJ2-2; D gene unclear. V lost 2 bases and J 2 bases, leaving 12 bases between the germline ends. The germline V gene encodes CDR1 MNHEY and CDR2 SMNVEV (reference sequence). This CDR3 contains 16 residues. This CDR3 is CASSLLSPANTGELFF. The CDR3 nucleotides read TGTGCCAGCAGTTTACTATCGCCGGCAAACACCGGGGAGCTGTTTTTT.

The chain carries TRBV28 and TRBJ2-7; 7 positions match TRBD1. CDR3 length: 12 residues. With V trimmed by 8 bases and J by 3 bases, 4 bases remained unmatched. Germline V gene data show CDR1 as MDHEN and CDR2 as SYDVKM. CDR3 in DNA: TGTGCCAGCCGGGACAGTTACTACGAGCAGTACTTC. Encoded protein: CASRDSYYEQYF.

CDR3 amino acids: CASSYDRLAYEQYF. CDR3 nucleotides: TGTGCCAGCAGTTACGATCGGTTAGCCTACGAGCAGTACTTC. The chain uses TRBV6-2 or TRBV6-3 and TRBJ2-7; D unresolved. Per germline, CDR1 MNHEY and CDR2 SVGEGT. There are 14 residues in the CDR3. The germline V and J ends were trimmed by 2 bases and 2 bases, with 10 bases remaining between them.

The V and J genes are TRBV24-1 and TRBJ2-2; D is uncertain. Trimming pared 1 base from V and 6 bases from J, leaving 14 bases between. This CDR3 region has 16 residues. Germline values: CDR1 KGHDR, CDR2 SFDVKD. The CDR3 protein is CATSDFTGPGAGELFF. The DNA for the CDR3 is TGTGCCACCAGTGATTTCACGGGTCCGGGCGCCGGGGAGCTGTTTTTT.

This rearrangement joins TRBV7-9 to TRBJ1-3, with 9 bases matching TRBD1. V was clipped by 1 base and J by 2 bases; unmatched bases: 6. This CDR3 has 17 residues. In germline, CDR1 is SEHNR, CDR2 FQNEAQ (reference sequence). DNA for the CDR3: TGTGCCAGCAGCTTAGTCGGGGACAGGGTAGCTGGAAACACCATATATTTT. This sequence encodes CASSLVGDRVAGNTIYF.

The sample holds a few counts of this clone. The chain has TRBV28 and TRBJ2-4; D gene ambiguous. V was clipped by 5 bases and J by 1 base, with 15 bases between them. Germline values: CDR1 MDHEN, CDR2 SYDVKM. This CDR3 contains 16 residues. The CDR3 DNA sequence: TGTGCCAGCAGTACGGTGCTTTTTGTTGCCAAAAACATTCAGTACTTC. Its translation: CASSTVLFVAKNIQYF.

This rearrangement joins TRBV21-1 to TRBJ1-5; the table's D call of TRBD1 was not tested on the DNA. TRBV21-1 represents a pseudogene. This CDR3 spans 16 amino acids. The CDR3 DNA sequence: TGTGCCAGCAGCAGCGGGACAGGCAAAACGAATCAGCCCCAGCATTTT. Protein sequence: CASSSGTGKTNQPQHF.

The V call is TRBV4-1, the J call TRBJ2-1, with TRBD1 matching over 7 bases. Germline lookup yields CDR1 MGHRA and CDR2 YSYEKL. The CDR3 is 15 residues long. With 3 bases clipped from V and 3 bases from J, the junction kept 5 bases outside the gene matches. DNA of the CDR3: TGCGCCAGCAGCCACCCCCGACAGGGCTACAATGAGCAGTTCTTC. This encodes CASSHPRQGYNEQFF.

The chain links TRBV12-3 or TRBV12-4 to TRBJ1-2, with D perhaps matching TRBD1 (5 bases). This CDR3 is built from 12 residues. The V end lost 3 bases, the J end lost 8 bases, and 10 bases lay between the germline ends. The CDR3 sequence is CASSLGLGGYTF. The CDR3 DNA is TGTGCCAGCAGTTTGGGGCTTGGAGGCTACACCTTC.

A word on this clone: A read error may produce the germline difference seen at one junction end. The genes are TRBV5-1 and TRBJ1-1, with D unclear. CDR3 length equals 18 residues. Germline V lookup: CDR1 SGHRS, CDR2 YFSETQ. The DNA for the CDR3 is TGCGCCAGCCGCTTCTACCCCCCAGGTCCCCGGATCAACACTGAAGCTTTCTTT. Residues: CASRFYPPGPRINTEAFF.

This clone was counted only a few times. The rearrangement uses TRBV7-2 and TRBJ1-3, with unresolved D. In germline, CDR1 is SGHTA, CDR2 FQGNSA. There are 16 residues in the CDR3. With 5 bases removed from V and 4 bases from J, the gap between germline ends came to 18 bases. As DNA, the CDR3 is TGTGCCAGCAGCCCTCAGTATGGGGTTCCCGGAAACACCATATATTTT. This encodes CASSPQYGVPGNTIYF. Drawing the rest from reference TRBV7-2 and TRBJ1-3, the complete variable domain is GAGVSQSPSNKVTEKGKDVELRCDPISGHTALYWYRQSLGQGLEFLIYFQGNSAPDKSGLPSDRFSAERTGGSVSTLTIQRTQQEDSAVYLCASSPQYGVPGNTIYFGEGSWLTVV.

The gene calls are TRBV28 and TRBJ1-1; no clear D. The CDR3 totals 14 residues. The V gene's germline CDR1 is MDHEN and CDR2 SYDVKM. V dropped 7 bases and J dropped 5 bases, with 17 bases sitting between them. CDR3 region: CASTPSQAQTEAFF. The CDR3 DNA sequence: TGTGCCAGCACCCCCAGTCAGGCACAGACTGAAGCTTTCTTT.

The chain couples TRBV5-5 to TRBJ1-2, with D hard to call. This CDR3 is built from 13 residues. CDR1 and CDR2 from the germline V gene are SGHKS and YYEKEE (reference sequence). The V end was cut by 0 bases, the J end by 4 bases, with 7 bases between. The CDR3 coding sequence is TGTGCCAGCAGCTTGGAAGGGCTCTATGGCTACACCTTC. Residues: CASSLEGLYGYTF. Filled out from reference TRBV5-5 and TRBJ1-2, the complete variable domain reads DAGVTQSPTHLIKTRGQQVTLRCSPISGHKSVSWYQQVLGQGPQFIFQYYEKEERGRGNFPDRFSARQFPNYSSELNVNALLLGDSALYLCASSLEGLYGYTFGSGTRLTVV.